This is a list of T cell receptor beta chains from one sample in a study of T cells in Graves' hyperthyroidism and ophthalmopathy. TCRdb redid the calling of the multiplex PCR reads with MiXCR, one entry per CDR3 protein. The repertoire includes roughly 330,000 distinct CDR3 sequences, over 15% of them detected once, and around 34% sits in the top ten. Material: blood. These receptors were taken from a man aged 25 to 40 with Graves' hyperthyroidism. Both conserved end residues are part of each CDR3. The order of the fields is J gene, V gene, CDR3 protein.

>TRBJ2-3|TRBV20-1
CSARDLGIAGGSDTQYF
>TRBJ2-5|TRBV5-1
CASSRGEYQETQYF
>TRBJ2-1|TRBV6-1
CASRANSYNEQFF
>TRBJ1-1|TRBV7-9
CASSGTRGAYTEAFF
>TRBJ2-7|TRBV12-3/TRBV12-4
CASSEGGVGTYEQYF
>TRBJ2-1|TRBV5-1
CASSPGTFNEQFF
>TRBJ2-1|TRBV28
CASIGSHNEQFF
>TRBJ1-2|TRBV28
CASRVPSFRVSNYGYTF
>TRBJ2-2|TRBV30
CAWANGGELFF
>TRBJ2-1|TRBV20-1
CSAPDFREAYNEQFF
>TRBJ1-1|TRBV6-5
CASSYLGRGTEAFF
>TRBJ1-2|TRBV24-1
CATTDLTAYGYTF
>TRBJ2-3|TRBV19
CASSIGSGLAYTDTQYF
>TRBJ2-6|TRBV6-5
CASSYVSSGANVLTF
>TRBJ2-7|TRBV2
CASGPAYEQYF
>TRBJ2-7|TRBV28
CASTDPTHEQYF
>TRBJ2-7|TRBV18
CASSSGLAGGPQYEQYF
>TRBJ2-3|TRBV29-1
CSATLGVAEDTQYF
>TRBJ2-7|TRBV7-2
CASTQLSIHEQYF
>TRBJ1-4|TRBV5-1
CASSLIPNEKLFF
>TRBJ1-3|TRBV6-1
CATFQGGNTIYF
>TRBJ2-1|TRBV7-2
CASSPAAGNNEQFF
>TRBJ1-1|TRBV6-1
CASSDRRGAIEAFF
>TRBJ2-1|TRBV10-3
CAISESSADNEQFF
>TRBJ1-1|TRBV18
CASSLSQGDTEAFF
>TRBJ1-2|TRBV29-1
CSVPQGDGYTF
>TRBJ2-1|TRBV20-1
CSASRSPNEQFF
>TRBJ2-3|TRBV11-2
CASSYGTSGTDTQYF
>TRBJ1-1|TRBV28
CASILGAGGKTEAFF
>TRBJ2-7|TRBV6-1
CASSEAGRRDHEQYF
>TRBJ2-1|TRBV5-1
CASSLRRTAYNEQFF
>TRBJ2-1|TRBV20-1
CSANLAEYNEQFF
>TRBJ2-7|TRBV27
CASSFPRGNYEQYF
>TRBJ1-4|TRBV11-3
CASSYTGGPEKLFF
>TRBJ1-4|TRBV5-1
CASSYLPGEKLFF
>TRBJ2-7|TRBV3-1
CASSQGRWRSYEQYF
>TRBJ2-2|TRBV19
CASSSGVNTGELFF
>TRBJ2-7|TRBV28
CASSFGLAVYEQYF
>TRBJ2-5|TRBV5-1
CASSLETGAEETQYF
>TRBJ2-3|TRBV11-2
CASSPSGSEIDTQYF
>TRBJ2-1|TRBV14
CASSPTHAGGLNEQFF
>TRBJ2-5|TRBV7-3
CASSLTGQQETQYF
>TRBJ2-7|TRBV2
CASVRSGSGEQYF
>TRBJ1-1|TRBV11-1
CASSYLPDMNTEAFF
>TRBJ2-1|TRBV18
CATTLPSISYNEQFF